This T cell receptor (beta chain) was identified during a study of cytomegalovirus exposure and HLA in healthy donors. The germline CDR1 and CDR2 sequences are MDHEN and SYDVKM. V lost 7 bases to trimming and J lost 0 bases, with 16 bases between them. There are 17 residues in the CDR3. The PCR made use of 60 Vbeta and 13 Jbeta primers. Libraries were prepared by immunoSEQ multiplex PCR; TCRdb keeps only in-frame clonotypes and omits some of them. The table lists about 160,000 clones, approximately 81% of them singletons. Comment on this clone: Its cognate antigen is unknown.

Study conclusions and caveats: Earlier analysis yielded a pattern in which most TCR beta V segments were productive about 90% or about 30% of the time. Near-uniform donor sequencing depth was presumed by presence/absence analyses. Within a later analysis, the majority of CMV-associated TCR beta chains appeared HLA-restricted.

The sequenced sample was PBMCs. This receptor was identified in a woman in her thirties in good health and CMV-seropositive. This chain uses TRBV28 with TRBJ1-6, with D perhaps matching TRBD1 (5 bases). This CDR3 is CASTTWEGSSYNSPLHF. The DNA for the CDR3 is TGTGCCAGCACGACCTGGGAGGGGAGCTCCTATAATTCACCCCTCCACTTT.